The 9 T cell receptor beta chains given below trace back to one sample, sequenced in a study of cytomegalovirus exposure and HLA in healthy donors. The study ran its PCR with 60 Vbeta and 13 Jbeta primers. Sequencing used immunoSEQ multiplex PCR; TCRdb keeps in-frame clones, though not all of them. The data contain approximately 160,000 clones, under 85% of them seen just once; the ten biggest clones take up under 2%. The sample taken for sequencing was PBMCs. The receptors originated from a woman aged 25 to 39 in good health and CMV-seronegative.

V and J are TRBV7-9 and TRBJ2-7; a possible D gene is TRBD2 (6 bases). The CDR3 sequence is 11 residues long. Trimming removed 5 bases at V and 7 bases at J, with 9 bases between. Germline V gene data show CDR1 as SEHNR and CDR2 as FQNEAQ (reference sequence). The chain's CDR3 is CASSPGREQYF. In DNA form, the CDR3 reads TGTGCCAGCAGCCCAGGGAGGGAGCAGTACTTC.

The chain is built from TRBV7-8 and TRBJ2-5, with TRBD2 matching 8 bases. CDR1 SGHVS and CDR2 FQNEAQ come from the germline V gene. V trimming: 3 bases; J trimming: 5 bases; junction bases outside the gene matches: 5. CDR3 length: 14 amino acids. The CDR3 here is CASSFGGAGETQYF. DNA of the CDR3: TGTGCCAGCAGCTTCGGGGGGGCAGGGGAGACCCAGTACTTC.

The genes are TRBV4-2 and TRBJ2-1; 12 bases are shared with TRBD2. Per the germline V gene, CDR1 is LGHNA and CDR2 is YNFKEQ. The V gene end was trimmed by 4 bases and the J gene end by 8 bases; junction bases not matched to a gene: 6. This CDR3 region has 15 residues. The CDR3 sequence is CASSPRLAGADEQFF. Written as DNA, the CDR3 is TGTGCCAGCAGCCCGCGACTAGCGGGGGCGGATGAGCAGTTCTTC.

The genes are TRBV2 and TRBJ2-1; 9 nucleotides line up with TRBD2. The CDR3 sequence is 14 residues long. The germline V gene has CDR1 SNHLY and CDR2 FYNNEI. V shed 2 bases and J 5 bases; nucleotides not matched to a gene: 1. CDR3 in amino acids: CASSELAGHNEQFF. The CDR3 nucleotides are TGTGCCAGCAGTGAACTAGCGGGACACAATGAGCAGTTCTTC.

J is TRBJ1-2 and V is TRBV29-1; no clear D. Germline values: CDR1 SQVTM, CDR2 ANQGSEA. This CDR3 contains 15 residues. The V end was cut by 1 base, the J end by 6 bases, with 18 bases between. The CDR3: CSVEGGRAGSDGYTF. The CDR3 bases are TGCAGCGTTGAAGGAGGGAGGGCGGGAAGCGATGGCTACACCTTC. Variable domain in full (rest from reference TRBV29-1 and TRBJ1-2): SAVISQKPSRDICQRGTSLTIQCQVDSQVTMMFWYRQQPGQSLTLIATANQGSEATYESGFVIDKFPISRPNLTFSTLTVSNMSPEDSSIYLCSVEGGRAGSDGYTFGSGTRLTVV.

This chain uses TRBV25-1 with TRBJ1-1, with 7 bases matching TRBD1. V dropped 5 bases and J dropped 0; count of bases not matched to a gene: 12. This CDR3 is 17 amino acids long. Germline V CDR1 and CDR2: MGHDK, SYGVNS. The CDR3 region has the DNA TGTGCCAGCAGTAAACTGGCAGGGGGGAACATGAACACTGAAGCTTTCTTT. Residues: CASSKLAGGNMNTEAFF.

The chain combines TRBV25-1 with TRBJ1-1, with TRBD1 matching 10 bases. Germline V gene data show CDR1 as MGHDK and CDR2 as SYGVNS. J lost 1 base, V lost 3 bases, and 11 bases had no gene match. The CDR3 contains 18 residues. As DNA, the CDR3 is TGTGCCAGCAGTGATCTTCCGGGACAGGGGAAGGGGAACACTGAAGCTTTCTTT. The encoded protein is CASSDLPGQGKGNTEAFF.

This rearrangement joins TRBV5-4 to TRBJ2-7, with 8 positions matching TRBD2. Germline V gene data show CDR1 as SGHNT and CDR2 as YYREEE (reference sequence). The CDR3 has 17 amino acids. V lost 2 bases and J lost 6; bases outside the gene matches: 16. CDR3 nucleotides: TGTGCCAGCAGCTTTACCCTCGATGGGGGAGCGGGAGCCGAGCAGTACTTC. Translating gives CASSFTLDGGAGAEQYF.

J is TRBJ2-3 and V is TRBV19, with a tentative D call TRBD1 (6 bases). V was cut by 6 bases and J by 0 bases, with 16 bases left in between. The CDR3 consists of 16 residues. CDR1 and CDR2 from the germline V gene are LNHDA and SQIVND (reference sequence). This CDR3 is CASSALGTTSTDTQYF. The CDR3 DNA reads TGTGCCAGTAGCGCTCTCGGGACAACTAGCACAGATACGCAGTATTTT.